This T cell receptor beta chain was found in a study of T cell clonotyping in hematopoietic cell transplantation. Study findings and constraints: CD4 and CD8 repertoire contributions could not be separated without sorting. Graft donor and pretransplant recipient Inverse Simpson Index values predicted broader posttransplant TCR diversity. At the given depth, recipient repertoires were over 95% de novo clonotypes.

Sequencing used immunoSEQ multiplex PCR; TCRdb keeps in-frame clones, though not all of them. The table shows approximately 42,000 clones, with 95% occurring only once. Per the germline V gene, CDR1 is GTSNPN and CDR2 is SVGIG (reference sequence). The length of the CDR3 is 15 residues. V was cut by 0 bases and J by 3 bases, with 12 bases left in between. A remark on this clone: The antigen is not known.

The rearrangement uses TRBV30 and TRBJ1-5; no reliable D call. The receptor comes from a man aged 25-45 years in good health. Some clones in this sample may be carry-over from other donors' samples. The sequencing sample was made of peripheral blood mononuclear cells. The CDR3 region is CAWSVSTDYNQPQHF. The DNA of the CDR3 is TGTGCCTGGAGTGTATCTACAGACTACAATCAGCCCCAGCATTTT.